This T cell receptor beta chain originates from a study of graft-versus-host responses after intestinal transplantation (dated by TCRdb to the early 2020s). As for the study more broadly: The transplants that recipients got were multivisceral, liver-intestinal, or isolated intestinal. All recipients received anti-thymocyte globulin induction followed by maintenance tacrolimus and steroids for three to four years. After intestinal transplantation, graft-versus-host and host-versus-graft alloreactive T cell clones in the graft, circulation and bone marrow were tracked using bulk TCR-beta CDR3 sequencing. To identify alloreactive clones, pre-transplant mixed lymphocyte reaction products were sequenced and compared with unstimulated pre-transplant donor and recipient T cells. The cohort enrolled about 23 intestinal transplant recipients, one of whom was a retransplant, and a few patients without pretransplant specimens were excluded. A peak of at least 4% donor T cells among recipient peripheral blood mononuclear cells was the definition used for donor T cell macrochimerism. Instead of going to the commercial service, samples from a few later patients were sequenced in-house on an Illumina MiSeq and processed with MiXCR.

In the first month after transplant, blood samples were collected up to 4 times, and after that at least monthly when available. Including cysteine and phenylalanine, the CDR3 has 14 amino acids. Only the CDR3 DNA stays, 42 bases, in frame from base 1. CDR1 is given as MNHNS and CDR2 as SASEGT, both from the germline V gene. Trimming removed 8 bases from V and 4 bases from J, leaving 15 bases between the germline ends. About this clone: Its antigen has not been determined. Base qualities are not at hand, and no much larger clone is one base apart.

The research as a whole found: GvH clones were found in recipient bone marrow, and some of the GvH clones appeared earlier in ileal mucosa or blood, which is consistent with an intestinal mucosal origin. High GvH to HvG T cell clonal ratios were observed in the allografts of patients with donor T cell macrochimerism. Peak levels of circulating GvH clones were associated with declines in HvG clones early after transplant. Conclusions were limited by the relatively low number and heterogeneity of intestinal transplant patients.

Library generation was performed with the immunoSEQ multiplex PCR assay. Adaptive Biotechnologies carried out high-throughput TCR-beta CDR3 sequencing of genomic DNA for most patients. The published analysis was carried out like this. TCR sequencing data were retrieved from Adaptive's ImmunoSEQ software for some 17 patients, whereas a few other patients were processed with MiXCR and VDJtools. CDR3 nucleotide sequences shared between donor and recipient were removed because the origin of such sequences could not be assigned. At least 2-fold expansion over unstimulated cells and a minimum CFSE-low frequency of 0.002% (template counts) or 0.001% (read counts) were required for clones to be classified as alloreactive. Clones were considered mappable if detected in sequenced pre-transplant spleen, lymph node, or MLR CFSE-low populations of the donor or recipient. The cumulative frequency of alloreactive clones was calculated as a percentage of all sequences, weighted by copy number. What TCRdb holds here is the immuneACCESS table cut down to in-frame rearrangements. Part of the clones is not present; checked against another copy, under half of the missing clones reflect an unresolved V gene, and the others are unexplained. V and J calls and clone size follow that table, whereas D and trimming were derived from the DNA. The sample records tens of thousands of clones, over 80% of which are singletons. The ten largest clones take up over 0.55% of the sample.

The input for sequencing was PBMCs, taken 98 days after intestinal transplantation. The TCR originated in a human patient who received an intestinal transplant, so some T cells may come from the graft donor. The sequence is built from TRBV6-1 and TRBJ2-1, and the D gene may be TRBD1, 5 bases matching. In nucleotide form, the sequence is TGTGCCAGCGGTGGCACAGGTATTTACAATGAGCAGTTCTTC. Its protein is CASGGTGIYNEQFF.